The clone carrying this T cell receptor beta chain has only a few counts. Antigen unknown. A much more abundant neighbour one base away suggests this may be a read error. V was clipped by 1 base and J by 5 bases, with 4 bases between them. This CDR3 has 12 amino acids. Looked up from germline, CDR1 is SGHDN and CDR2 is FVKESK. From alopecia areata patients, lesional scalp punch biopsies and peripheral blood were collected. This record comes from a study of CD8+ T cells in alopecia areata. Turning to the study itself: Tofacitinib therapy took 6 to 18 months; 6 months off drug came after. Whole-study findings and limits: Across lesional scalp, and particularly alopecia totalis/universalis, clonality surpassed that of normal scalp. When scalp samples are sequenced, resident alphabeta T cells of normal skin are also captured.

Sequencing templates came from extracted RNA that was reverse transcribed into cDNA. Clones were read by immunoSEQ multiplex PCR, and TCRdb kept only the in-frame ones, dropping some. The table lists more than 200,000 clones, roughly two thirds of them singletons, with 1% to 1.5% in the top ten. The sequence derives from a human donor with alopecia areata. The rearrangement links TRBV14 to TRBJ2-3, with no clear D. The sample in question was CD4+ T cells sorted from blood, obtained at week 0. The CDR3 protein is CASSQAGDTQYF. DNA for the CDR3: TGTGCCAGCAGCCAAGCCGGAGATACGCAGTATTTT.